The rows below give T cell receptor beta chains drawn from one sample of a study of T cell repertoires in cytomegalovirus infection. Via MiXCR, TCRdb re-called the reads, giving one row per CDR3 protein. The table lists around 450,000 distinct CDR3 sequences, 30% to 40% of them singletons. The sequencing input was PBMCs. The receptors originated from a human donor in good health (CMV status not recorded). Some clones in this sample may be carry-over from other donors' samples. Both conserved end residues are trimmed from each CDR3. A D gene is named only where the DNA matches it firmly. Some rows have no size entry. The others give once, few or many, or a class for an expanded clone.

clone_size: few; d_call: TRBD2; v_call: TRBV6-1; j_call: TRBJ2-5; cdr3_aa: ASSRGGSEETQY
clone_size: -; d_call: -; v_call: TRBV6-2/TRBV6-3; j_call: TRBJ1-5; cdr3_aa: DSSSTNQPQH
clone_size: many; d_call: TRBD1; v_call: TRBV12-3/TRBV12-4; j_call: TRBJ1-1; cdr3_aa: ASRRQGALNTEAF
clone_size: few; d_call: -; v_call: TRBV19; j_call: TRBJ2-2; cdr3_aa: ASSINTGELF
clone_size: -; d_call: -; v_call: TRBV5-4; j_call: TRBJ2-3; cdr3_aa: ASSLASGSTSTDTQY
clone_size: many; d_call: -; v_call: TRBV10-3; j_call: TRBJ2-3; cdr3_aa: AIKTGGRTDTQY
clone_size: -; d_call: -; v_call: TRBV4-1; j_call: TRBJ1-5; cdr3_aa: ASSQSWGRGQPQH
clone_size: few; d_call: -; v_call: TRBV5-4; j_call: TRBJ1-4; cdr3_aa: ASSFWATNEKLF
clone_size: -; d_call: TRBD2; v_call: TRBV6-8; j_call: TRBJ2-3; cdr3_aa: ASSKLAGGHTDTQY
clone_size: -; d_call: -; v_call: TRBV7-2; j_call: TRBJ1-1; cdr3_aa: ASSPVGGGSEAF
clone_size: many; d_call: -; v_call: TRBV11-2; j_call: TRBJ2-7; cdr3_aa: ASSFVGAYEQY
clone_size: -; d_call: TRBD1; v_call: TRBV5-1; j_call: TRBJ1-1; cdr3_aa: ASSTRQGLIEAF
clone_size: few; d_call: -; v_call: TRBV18; j_call: TRBJ2-3; cdr3_aa: ASSRTDSASTDTQY
clone_size: -; d_call: -; v_call: TRBV7-6; j_call: TRBJ2-2; cdr3_aa: ASSLVASSFTGELF
clone_size: -; d_call: -; v_call: TRBV20-1; j_call: TRBJ1-1; cdr3_aa: SSRDSHHEAF
clone_size: -; d_call: -; v_call: TRBV24-1; j_call: TRBJ2-1; cdr3_aa: ATSGKGDTRNEQF
clone_size: -; d_call: TRBD1; v_call: TRBV20-1; j_call: TRBJ2-7; cdr3_aa: SARAGTGVSYEQY
clone_size: few; d_call: -; v_call: TRBV6-1; j_call: TRBJ2-5; cdr3_aa: ASSTPAKETQY
clone_size: -; d_call: TRBD1; v_call: TRBV7-9; j_call: TRBJ1-4; cdr3_aa: ASSIREQGGANEKLF
clone_size: -; d_call: -; v_call: TRBV19; j_call: TRBJ2-2; cdr3_aa: ASSNYPTENTGELF
clone_size: few; d_call: -; v_call: TRBV7-2; j_call: TRBJ2-1; cdr3_aa: ASGPPYNEQF
clone_size: few; d_call: -; v_call: TRBV10-3; j_call: TRBJ1-4; cdr3_aa: AIRLGASRATNEKLF
clone_size: -; d_call: -; v_call: TRBV6-2/TRBV6-3; j_call: TRBJ2-5; cdr3_aa: ASSNRDGETQY
clone_size: few; d_call: TRBD1; v_call: TRBV6-2/TRBV6-3; j_call: TRBJ1-1; cdr3_aa: ASSYRDRGFVNTEAF
clone_size: -; d_call: TRBD1; v_call: TRBV7-6; j_call: TRBJ1-4; cdr3_aa: ASCLGTGLNDKLF
clone_size: many; d_call: -; v_call: TRBV12-3/TRBV12-4; j_call: TRBJ1-5; cdr3_aa: ASSPPGRGQPQH
clone_size: many; d_call: -; v_call: TRBV7-2; j_call: TRBJ2-3; cdr3_aa: ASSQLDTQY
clone_size: few; d_call: TRBD2; v_call: TRBV4-1; j_call: TRBJ2-1; cdr3_aa: ASSVRTTSGEYNEQF
clone_size: many; d_call: -; v_call: TRBV7-2; j_call: TRBJ2-7; cdr3_aa: ASSLARHSDEQY
clone_size: -; d_call: -; v_call: TRBV6-8; j_call: TRBJ1-1; cdr3_aa: ASSGSVETTEAF
clone_size: few; d_call: -; v_call: TRBV2; j_call: TRBJ2-5; cdr3_aa: ASSEILITLVTQY
clone_size: few; d_call: -; v_call: TRBV28; j_call: TRBJ1-6; cdr3_aa: ASSPSRTTGRNSPLH
clone_size: once; d_call: TRBD1; v_call: TRBV12-3/TRBV12-4; j_call: TRBJ2-3; cdr3_aa: ASSLGQGPTGDTQY
clone_size: -; d_call: -; v_call: TRBV29-1; j_call: TRBJ2-7; cdr3_aa: SVVRGDSYEQY
clone_size: -; d_call: TRBD2; v_call: TRBV2; j_call: TRBJ2-3; cdr3_aa: ASRQLAGGRGTQY
clone_size: -; d_call: -; v_call: TRBV6-6; j_call: TRBJ1-1; cdr3_aa: ASYVTQENTEAF
clone_size: -; d_call: TRBD1; v_call: TRBV5-1; j_call: TRBJ2-3; cdr3_aa: ASSSAPGQGTDTQY
clone_size: -; d_call: TRBD1; v_call: TRBV20-1; j_call: TRBJ1-2; cdr3_aa: SAGWGRRGLRYGYT
clone_size: -; d_call: TRBD2; v_call: TRBV19; j_call: TRBJ2-5; cdr3_aa: ASKAQRGNQETQY
clone_size: -; d_call: -; v_call: TRBV19; j_call: TRBJ2-3; cdr3_aa: ATGTAGTDTQY
clone_size: -; d_call: -; v_call: TRBV7-9; j_call: TRBJ2-7; cdr3_aa: ASSSESRNKGEQY
clone_size: -; d_call: TRBD1; v_call: TRBV5-5; j_call: TRBJ2-7; cdr3_aa: ASSGTRDRGLKY
clone_size: -; d_call: -; v_call: TRBV20-1; j_call: TRBJ2-5; cdr3_aa: SAGLEETQY
clone_size: few; d_call: TRBD1; v_call: TRBV20-1; j_call: TRBJ1-1; cdr3_aa: SAAGGARDTEAF
clone_size: -; d_call: TRBD2; v_call: TRBV14; j_call: TRBJ2-3; cdr3_aa: ASSQFKGMGTAGDTQY
clone_size: -; d_call: -; v_call: TRBV5-8; j_call: TRBJ1-2; cdr3_aa: ASSFIGLINYGYT
clone_size: -; d_call: -; v_call: TRBV7-2; j_call: TRBJ1-1; cdr3_aa: ASSAARVRGTEAF
clone_size: few; d_call: TRBD1; v_call: TRBV6-1; j_call: TRBJ2-7; cdr3_aa: ASSGTGDVYEQY
clone_size: many; d_call: TRBD1; v_call: TRBV7-8; j_call: TRBJ1-1; cdr3_aa: ASSQAGGTEAF
clone_size: -; d_call: -; v_call: TRBV5-3; j_call: TRBJ1-1; cdr3_aa: ASRARVQGEAF
clone_size: -; d_call: -; v_call: TRBV4-3; j_call: TRBJ1-1; cdr3_aa: ASSQDSAGRNTEAF